These 6 T cell receptor beta chains were sequenced from one sample in a study of Graves' ophthalmopathy and Graves' hyperthyroidism. RNA transcripts were the template, and TCR beta CDR3 regions were amplified from them. Second-round multiplex PCR came after first-round RT-PCR with HTBI primers. TCRdb independently ran MiXCR on the multiplex PCR reads; one entry per CDR3 protein. The sample contains about 370,000 distinct CDR3 sequences, 15% to 20% of which appear only once. Sample: peripheral blood. All receptors derive from an adult woman with stable Graves' hyperthyroidism.

The chain uses TRBV29-1 and TRBJ2-7; 9 bases fit TRBD1. V lost 1 base and J lost 6; bases outside the gene matches: 4. The CDR3 has 13 residues. In germline, CDR1 is SQVTM, CDR2 ANQGSEA. The CDR3 region has the DNA TGCAGCGTTGAAGCACAGGGGGCGATCGAGCAGTACTTC. Translation: CSVEAQGAIEQYF.

The sample holds many counts of this clonotype. The CDR3 is CSARPGMGRVNQPQHF. In DNA, the CDR3 is TGCAGTGCTCGCCCCGGGATGGGGCGCGTCAATCAGCCCCAGCATTTT. The chain links TRBV20-1 to TRBJ1-5, with TRBD1 as a possible D gene (5 bases). V lost 5 bases and J 3 bases, leaving 20 bases between the germline ends. CDR1 is DFQATT and CDR2 is SNEGSKA in the germline V gene (reference sequence). The CDR3 spans 16 residues.

This clonotype was observed many times. The chain is built from TRBV28 and TRBJ1-1, with no clear D. The V and J ends lost 2 bases and 0 bases respectively, with 1 base between them. CDR1 is MDHEN, CDR2 SYDVKM, per germline. The CDR3 contains 12 residues. CDR3 DNA sequence: TGTGCCAGCAGTTTACTGAACACTGAAGCTTTCTTT. Its translation is CASSLLNTEAFF.

In this sample, this clonotype turned up many times. V is TRBV3-1 and J is TRBJ2-7; D is unclear. Germline CDR1 LGHDT, CDR2 YNNKEL (reference sequence). Trimming took off 8 bases at V and 2 bases at J, with 16 bases between the two ends. The CDR3 spans 14 residues. The DNA of the CDR3 is TGTGCCAGCTCTAGTTACAGACGGACCTACGAGCAGTACTTC. Translated: CASSSYRRTYEQYF.

This clonotype was seen a few times. The chain couples TRBV11-2 to TRBJ2-5; 15 bases are a match to TRBD2. V was pared by 4 bases and J by 5 bases, with 8 bases of the junction left unmatched. Germline V gene sequence: CDR1 SGHAT, CDR2 FQNNGV. The CDR3 has 17 amino acids. Here the CDR3 DNA reads TGTGCCAGCAGCTCTGGACTAGCGGGAGGGCGGGGGGAGACCCAGTACTTC. Its translation is CASSSGLAGGRGETQYF.

This clonotype was observed at least ten times. This chain uses TRBV28 with TRBJ1-6; D ambiguous. The CDR3 has 13 residues. V was cut by 6 bases and J by 7 bases, with 10 bases left in between. From germline, CDR1 is MDHEN and CDR2 SYDVKM. In DNA, the CDR3 is TGTGCCAGCAGCTCCCAAGGGAATTCACCCCTCCACTTT. Protein sequence: CASSSQGNSPLHF.